This T cell receptor beta chain derives from a study of regulatory T cells in long-lasting Graves disease (dated by TCRdb to about 2021). At the level of the whole study: Newly diagnosed Graves' disease patients had taken antithyroid drugs for less than 3 months. Persistent Graves' disease patients were compared with newly diagnosed Graves' disease patients by peripheral blood TCR sequencing and RNA sequencing. A total of roughly 33 samples underwent TCR sequencing: about 13 from persistent and roughly 20 from newly diagnosed Graves' disease patients. The study was registered as a clinical trial and conducted in China.

Its CDR3 holds 18 amino acids, cysteine through phenylalanine. Of all the DNA, just the CDR3 is kept, 54 bases in frame from base 1. Relative to germline, V is missing 2 bases and J is missing 5 bases, with 14 bases of the junction outside any gene match. From the germline V gene, CDR1 is MNHEY and CDR2 is SVGAGI. This sample's time point label indicates: newly diagnosed GD, antithyroid drugs for less than 3 months. For both TCR sequencing and RNA sequencing, RNA was extracted from PBMCs using TRIzol. The diagnosis of Graves' disease was made according to American Thyroid Association guidelines. Patients were recruited from an endocrinology department in Xi'an, China. Each patient gave approximately 9 milliliters of peripheral blood, collected in an EDTA anticoagulant tube. Ficoll Paque Plus density gradient separation was used to isolate PBMCs, and no additional T cell sorting was done. An Agilent 2100 Bioanalyzer and agarose gel were used to assess RNA quality, and a NanoDrop 2000 was used to measure RNA concentration.

Findings and caveats that apply to the study as a whole: Lower TCR Shannon entropy and fewer highly expanded clones were observed in persistent Graves' disease patients than in newly diagnosed patients, which suggested clonal expansion. The authors acknowledged the small sample size as a limitation that may reduce accuracy. Because the primary lesion, thyroid tissue, could not be accessed, the study looked at peripheral blood alone. Sequencing and analysis were limited to the TCR beta chain. Persistent patients shared more public clonotypes among themselves (roughly 2,700) than newly diagnosed patients did (roughly 920). TRBV28, TRBJ1-2 and TRBJ2-5 were preferentially used in persistent disease, while TRBV20-1 and TRBJ2-1 were favored in newly diagnosed disease.

Library prep was done by multiplex PCR. Sequencing instrument: Illumina HiSeq 4000. TCR beta libraries were built with iRepertoire HTBI primers and Arm-PCR amplification of CDR3 regions. PCR products were gel purified before sequencing. Per the authors' processing: Across samples, some 62 TRBV and approximately 15 TRBJ segments were identified and used for gene usage analysis of CDR3 amino acid clonotypes. COPE and FqMerger were used to merge the filtered high-quality paired reads into contigs. Contigs were aligned with BLAST to IMGT TRBV, TRBD and TRBJ reference genes, and CDR3 was defined per IMGT. Clonotypes above 0.1% frequency were classified as highly expanded clones. Shannon entropy was used to measure repertoire diversity, and the Gini coefficient was used to measure V-J evenness. A clonotype found in more than one individual was treated as public. In-frame beta chains were kept once TCRdb had trimmed the public reads at Q25 with fastp and called clones with MiXCR. Duplicate CDR3 protein sequences are folded into a single record with the most common DNA and genes. The V and J calls, along with clone size, are taken from TCRdb and not from the paper's own processing. Recorded for this sample are about 400,000 distinct CDR3 sequences; approximately 15% of them occurred a single time. The ten most abundant clones make up about 8.2% of the sample.

This clonotype was observed a few times. Its binding antigen is unknown. No base-level quality is on record; no much larger clone is a single base apart. These data also formed part of another study, on T cells in Graves' hyperthyroidism and ophthalmopathy. According to the second study: Graves' hyperthyroidism was defined as stable when no progression to ophthalmopathy occurred over 18 months of follow-up. Hyperthyroidism patients were newly diagnosed, with disease duration under 2 months, and aged 18 to 65 years. Any patient with an uncontrolled infection, another autoimmune disease, pregnancy or lactation was excluded. Diagnoses were established on the basis of clinical symptoms, serum thyroxine and TRAb, thyroid ultrasound, and orbital computed tomography. For the first round of RT-PCR on the TCR CDR3, the HTBI primer set was used together with the Qiagen OneStep RT-PCR kit. Most expanded thyroid clonotypes (frequency above 0.001) were also detected in blood, a finding suggesting that blood repertoires may reflect thyroid immune responses. A 13 V-J signature model separated ophthalmopathy from stable hyperthyroidism, with about 90% sensitivity and roughly 82% specificity in cross-validation and 80%/75% in testing. In validation, the model predicted progression to ophthalmopathy a median of about 6 months before onset, with 65% to 71% sensitivity and just under 75% specificity. To identify TCR V-J signatures that set the groups apart, the researchers used a discovery cohort of roughly 100 patients, made up of 43 with Graves' ophthalmopathy and about 55 with stable Graves' hyperthyroidism. An independent validation cohort of 18 to 20 hyperthyroidism patients and 17 patients who later progressed to ophthalmopathy tested prospective prediction of ophthalmopathy. For training and testing, the 100 patients in the discovery cohort were randomly divided in a 7:3 ratio. In addition, the study compared T-cell repertoires in thyroid tissue and in blood from five or six Graves' hyperthyroidism patients. Following sampling, methimazole starting at 30 mg daily was given to hyperthyroidism patients, and high-dose intravenous methylprednisolone was given to ophthalmopathy patients. A second multiplex PCR round built the libraries, followed by size selection and purification. Libraries were sequenced paired-end with 100 bp reads on an Illumina HiSeq2000. SOAPnuke was used to process the raw data, with reads discarded if the reads contained adapters or uncalled bases, had a mean Phred below 15, or lacked an exact constant-primer or identifier match. COPE v1.2.5 was used to merge high-quality paired reads, and clonotypes were defined as unique nucleotide sequences. MiTCR v1.1 was used to align the clonotypes against IMGT TRBV, TRBD and TRBJ reference segments. Analysis was restricted to V-J combinations with a frequency above 0.0001, which covered 98% to 99.2% of repertoires. A TCS score was defined as the ratio of F50 (clonal expansion) to E x V (chaos), with BLOSUM62-based TCRdist applied between CDR3 peptides within each V-J. Welch's t-statistics and random forest reduced around 510 V-J features to 13, which were used in a naive Bayes classifier (R e1071). No statistical method was used to fix the sample size in advance, and group allocation was not hidden from the investigators. The paper describes TCR Vbeta CDR3 sequencing of about 140 peripheral blood samples, made up of some 40 ophthalmopathy patients, 70 to 80 hyperthyroidism patients and about 17 progressor patients.

The rearranged chain carries TRBV6-5 and TRBJ2-1, with 8 bases aligning to TRBD1. The sequencing used peripheral blood mononuclear cells (PBMCs), collected at new diagnosis, from a patient treated with antithyroid drugs. This clonotype was obtained from a woman between 40 and 50 years old with Graves disease. Donor details come from another sample of the same person, matched by shared clones. In nucleotide form, the sequence is TGTGCCAGCAGTTACGTGAGGAGGTGGACAGGGTTCAACAATGAGCAGTTCTTC. The encoded protein is CASSYVRRWTGFNNEQFF.